This T cell receptor beta chain was sequenced in a study of T cells in Graves' hyperthyroidism and ophthalmopathy. This clonotype was detected ten times or more. Trimming removed 6 bases from V and 5 bases from J, with 11 bases in between. Per germline, CDR1 SGHAT and CDR2 FQNNGV. The CDR3 loop spans 12 amino acids. Clinicians diagnosed patients from clinical symptoms, serum thyroxine and TRAb, thyroid ultrasound and orbital computed tomography. It was RNA transcripts that yielded the amplified TCR beta CDR3 regions. Carried out on the TCR CDR3, a first-round RT-PCR used the HTBI primer set. TCRdb passed the multiplex PCR reads through MiXCR, listing each CDR3 protein once. The data hold fewer than 300,000 distinct CDR3 sequences, with approximately 14% observed a single time.

Sequenced: blood. The chain links TRBV11-2 to TRBJ2-7; D is unclear. The clonotype originates from a woman aged 45-65 years with Graves' hyperthyroidism that later progressed to Graves' ophthalmopathy. The CDR3, as DNA: TGTGCCAGCAGTTACGTGGGTGACGAGCAGTACTTC. Protein: CASSYVGDEQYF.